Each of the 21 T cell receptor beta chains below was sequenced from the same sample in a study of T cells in Graves' hyperthyroidism and ophthalmopathy. There were TCR beta CDR3 regions amplified from RNA transcripts. Researchers ran a first-round RT-PCR on the TCR CDR3 using the HTBI primer set. TCRdb ran MiXCR on the multiplex PCR reads and lists one entry per CDR3 protein. The table has about 580,000 distinct CDR3 sequences, around 45% seen once; the top ten hold around 8%. The sequencing sample was made of peripheral blood or thyroid tissue (not recorded which). These receptors were taken from a woman aged 18-29 years with Graves' hyperthyroidism.

There are many counts of this clonotype. The chain links TRBV13 to TRBJ2-5, with a possible D match to TRBD2 (6 bases). V lost 1 base and J 5 bases, leaving 14 bases between the germline ends. CDR3 size: 15 residues. Germline V gene data show CDR1 as PRHDT and CDR2 as FYEKMQ (reference sequence). Here the CDR3 reads CASSLARASEETQYF. The CDR3, as DNA: TGTGCCAGCAGCTTAGCCCGGGCTAGCGAGGAGACCCAGTACTTC.

For the CDR3, the DNA is TGTGCCAGCAGAGAGCTAGCGGGAGGTATCTACGAGCAGTACTTC. It is translated as CASRELAGGIYEQYF. The V call is TRBV27, the J call TRBJ2-7, with TRBD2 matching 11 bases. After removal of 6 bases from V and 3 bases from J, the junction contained 7 bases not matched to a gene. The CDR3 totals 15 residues. CDR1 is MNHEY and CDR2 is SMNVEV in the germline V gene (reference sequence).

A remark on this clonotype: The junction shows a germline mismatch at one end, possibly a read error. The V call is TRBV20-1, the J call TRBJ2-7; TRBD1 is a possible D gene (5 bases). This CDR3 spans 14 amino acids. Germline V gene sequence: CDR1 DFQATT, CDR2 SNEGSKA (reference sequence). DNA for the CDR3: TGCAGTGCTAGGGTGTCTGGGGCGGCAGATACGCAGTATTTC. Translating it yields CSARVSGAADTQYF.

This clonotype was picked up a small number of times. The rearrangement joins TRBV18 to TRBJ2-5; 9 nucleotides line up with TRBD2. J gave up 3 bases and V 1 base, and 6 bases lay outside the gene matches. CDR3 length: 16 amino acids. The germline CDR1 and CDR2 sequences are KGHSH and LQKENI. CDR3 sequence: CASSPLPSGIKETQYF. The CDR3 DNA sequence: TGTGCCAGCTCACCACTACCTAGCGGGATTAAAGAGACCCAGTACTTC.

V usage is TRBV2 and J usage is TRBJ1-2, with D tentatively TRBD1 (6 bases). CDR1 is SNHLY, CDR2 FYNNEI, per germline. The V end was cut by 6 bases, the J end by 3 bases, with 17 bases between. The CDR3 is 15 residues long. CDR3 DNA: TGTGCCAGCAGAATCAGGGAGGGGGGCGACTATGGCTACACCTTC. Translation: CASRIREGGDYGYTF. The entire variable domain, with the rest obtained from reference TRBV2 and TRBJ1-2, is as follows: EPEVTQTPSHQVTQMGQEVILRCVPISNHLYFYWYRQILGQKVEFLVSFYNNEISEKSEIFDDQFSVERPDGSNFTLKIRSTKLEDSAMYFCASRIREGGDYGYTFGSGTRLTVV.

This clonotype was seen ten or more times. The V gene is TRBV9, the J gene TRBJ2-2, with D tentatively TRBD1 or TRBD2 (5 bases each). The germline V gene encodes CDR1 SGDLS and CDR2 YYNGEE. This CDR3 region has 15 residues. V was pared by 0 bases and J by 7 bases, with 13 bases between. CDR3 sequence: CASSVVGRGNGELFF. DNA of the CDR3: TGTGCCAGCAGCGTAGTGGGACGGGGTAACGGGGAGCTGTTTTTT.

In this sample, this clonotype turned up many times. The chain uses TRBV20-1 and TRBJ2-5, with 10 bases that match TRBD2. Germline values: CDR1 DFQATT, CDR2 SNEGSKA (reference sequence). CDR3 size: 14 residues. V shed 5 bases, J shed 2 bases, and the junction held 5 bases outside the gene matches. The CDR3 loop is CSAQPTSGQETQYF. In DNA, the CDR3 is TGCAGTGCTCAACCGACTAGCGGGCAAGAGACCCAGTACTTC.

Comment on this clonotype: Just one base apart from a much larger clone, this may be a read error. The V and J genes are TRBV7-3 and TRBJ1-1; possible D gene TRBD1, 5 bases. V shed 5 bases and J shed 5 bases, with 15 bases lying between them. This CDR3 comprises 14 residues. The germline gives CDR1 SGHTA, CDR2 FQGTGA. The CDR3 DNA is TGTGCCAGCAGCCCCGTGGGGGGGGGGACTGAAGCTTTCTTT. Its protein product is CASSPVGGGTEAFF.

With respect to this clonotype: This may arise from a read error, as a much more abundant clone is one base away. The chain uses TRBV2 and TRBJ2-3; 9 bases match TRBD1. V lost 9 bases to trimming and J lost 4 bases; unmatched junction nucleotides: 5. CDR3 size: 13 residues. Germline V gives CDR1 SNHLY, CDR2 FYNNEI. CDR3 bases: TGTGCCAGAGGACAGGGGTTGGCAGATACGCAGTATTTT. It specifies CARGQGLADTQYF. The entire variable domain, with the rest obtained from reference TRBV2 and TRBJ2-3, is as follows: EPEVTQTPSHQVTQMGQEVILRCVPISNHLYFYWYRQILGQKVEFLVSFYNNEISEKSEIFDDQFSVERPDGSNFTLKIRSTKLEDSAMYFCARGQGLADTQYFGPGTRLTVL.

This rearrangement joins TRBV7-6 to TRBJ2-7, with D possibly TRBD2 on 6 matching bases. The CDR3 is 13 residues long. Germline V CDR1 and CDR2: SGHVS, FNYEAQ. CDR3 amino acids: CAKTSMGFGEQYF. The CDR3 DNA reads as TGTGCTAAGACTAGTATGGGCTTTGGCGAGCAGTACTTC.

In this sample, this clonotype turned up many times. The genes are TRBV2 and TRBJ1-2, with D maybe TRBD1 (6 bases). V was trimmed by 8 bases and J by 2 bases, leaving 18 bases between them. Germline CDR1 reads SNHLY; CDR2 reads FYNNEI. This CDR3 spans 15 amino acids. The DNA for the CDR3 is TGTGCCAGCTTATTCCGGACAGTGAAAAACTATGGCTACACCTTC. It encodes CASLFRTVKNYGYTF. The entire variable domain, with the rest obtained from reference TRBV2 and TRBJ1-2, is as follows: EPEVTQTPSHQVTQMGQEVILRCVPISNHLYFYWYRQILGQKVEFLVSFYNNEISEKSEIFDDQFSVERPDGSNFTLKIRSTKLEDSAMYFCASLFRTVKNYGYTFGSGTRLTVV.

Comment on this clonotype: A junction end diverges from the germline sequence, so it may reflect a read error. This chain connects TRBV4-2 to TRBJ2-7; D ambiguous. Germline loops: CDR1 LGHNA, CDR2 YNFKEQ. The CDR3 is 13 residues long. The CDR3 bases are TGTGTCAGCAGCCAAGCCGGGTGGTACGAGCAGTACTTC. Encoded protein: CVSSQAGWYEQYF.

V is TRBV19 and J is TRBJ2-1; no firm D call. Trimming removed 4 bases at V and 7 bases at J, with 17 bases between. CDR1 is LNHDA, CDR2 SQIVND, per germline (reference sequence). There are 15 residues in the CDR3. The CDR3 loop is CASSRRPFQRNEQFF. In nucleotides, the CDR3 is TGTGCCAGTAGTAGGCGCCCGTTTCAGCGTAATGAGCAGTTCTTC.

In the case of this clonotype: This sequence may be a read error, since a much larger clone differs from it by one base. The genes are TRBV20-1 and TRBJ1-4; tentative D call: TRBD1 (5 bases). The ends were cut back, 2 bases at V and 0 bases at J, with 10 bases in the middle. The CDR3 is made up of 15 amino acids. Germline CDR1 is DFQATT and CDR2 is SNEGSKA (reference sequence). CDR3 amino acids: CSARRRGATNEKLFF. In DNA, the CDR3 is TGCAGTGCTAGAAGAAGGGGTGCAACTAATGAAAAACTGTTTTTT.

This clonotype was recorded at least ten times. This chain connects TRBV6-2 or TRBV6-3 to TRBJ2-7; 9 bases fit TRBD2. This CDR3 has 15 residues. V was pared by 4 bases and J by 3 bases, with 7 bases of the junction left unmatched. Germline V CDR1 and CDR2: MNHEY, SVGEGT. The chain's CDR3 is CASSFLAGPYYEQYF. The CDR3 DNA reads as TGTGCCAGCAGTTTCCTAGCGGGACCCTACTACGAGCAGTACTTC.

Only a few counts were recorded for this clonotype. J is TRBJ1-5 and V is TRBV19; 12 bases fit TRBD1. The CDR3 is 18 residues long. V was clipped by 5 bases and J by 2 bases; unmatched bases: 10. Germline CDR1 and CDR2: LNHDA and SQIVND (reference sequence). The CDR3 nucleotides read TGTGCCAGTAGTTGGGGACAGGGGGCAAGTGGCGGCAATCAGCCCCAGCATTTT. This sequence encodes CASSWGQGASGGNQPQHF.

Ten or more counts support this clonotype. The genes are TRBV7-8 and TRBJ1-2, with D uncertain. Germline V CDR1 and CDR2: SGHVS, FQNEAQ. V was shortened by 2 bases and J by 6 bases, with 13 bases between the two germline ends. The CDR3 loop spans 14 amino acids. CDR3 loop: CASSLPPGLDGYTF. The DNA for the CDR3 is TGTGCCAGCAGCTTACCTCCGGGCTTAGATGGCTACACCTTC.

The J gene is TRBJ2-7, the V gene TRBV10-2; D perhaps matches TRBD2 (6 bases). The germline V gene encodes CDR1 WSHSY and CDR2 SAAADI. Deletions cut 0 bases from V and 3 bases from J, with 9 bases between. This CDR3 is 14 amino acids long. The CDR3 DNA is TGCGCCAGCAGTGAGTCTGCGGAGGGCTACGAGCAGTACTTC. Protein product: CASSESAEGYEQYF.

V and J are TRBV20-1 and TRBJ1-2; 7 nucleotides agree with TRBD1. The CDR3 totals 16 residues. Germline trimming cut 7 bases from V and 4 bases from J; bases unmatched to any gene: 18. In germline, CDR1 is DFQATT, CDR2 SNEGSKA (reference sequence). The chain's CDR3 is CSVRDSNPLVGYGYTF. The CDR3 DNA reads TGCAGTGTTAGGGACAGCAACCCACTAGTGGGCTATGGCTACACCTTC.

This clonotype appeared many times. CDR3: CSASPGTSIYEQYF. CDR3 nucleotide sequence: TGCAGTGCATCCCCCGGGACTAGTATCTACGAGCAGTACTTC. The genes are TRBV20-1 and TRBJ2-7; 8 positions match TRBD2. The CDR3 is 14 amino acids. Germline CDR1 is DFQATT and CDR2 is SNEGSKA (reference sequence). The junction had 10 bases not matched to a gene; V was cut back by 6 bases and J by 3 bases.

The chain uses TRBV7-9 and TRBJ1-4; weak D call: TRBD1 (5 bases). Germline V gene lookup returns CDR1 SEHNR and CDR2 FQNEAQ (reference sequence). The CDR3 extends over 14 amino acids. Deletions cut 2 bases from V and 8 bases from J, with 12 bases between. The CDR3 is CASSLSQGKEKLFF. The CDR3 DNA is TGTGCCAGCAGCTTAAGCCAGGGCAAAGAAAAACTGTTTTTT.